This T cell receptor (beta chain) was recorded in a study of radiotherapy plus CTLA-4 blockade in lung cancer. Across the study: An objective response was seen in 15% to 20% of patients, and disease control in about 31%.

Some clones are missing from TCRdb's copy, which holds only in-frame ones; the method was immunoSEQ multiplex PCR. The table lists over 75,000 clones, roughly 87% of them singletons. Study-level points and caveats: Radiotherapy was combined with ipilimumab, and tumor-derived TCR clones then expanded in blood. Reports state that early shifts in blood T cell clones, with interferon-beta, best predicted response.

Ipilimumab-mediated CTLA-4 blockade plus focal radiation was given to patients having chemo-refractory metastatic non-small-cell lung cancer. As regards this clone: As yet, its antigen is unknown.

CDR1 and CDR2 from the germline V gene are SGHDN and FVKESK. Between the trimmed V and J ends, which lost 1 base and 0 bases, there was a span of 13 bases. The CDR3 is made up of 18 amino acids. This chain uses TRBV14 with TRBJ1-6; tentatively, D is TRBD1 (6 bases). The sample in question was peripheral blood, obtained from a patient treated with radiotherapy plus ipilimumab. The sequence was collected from a human donor with non-small cell lung cancer who had stable disease on radiotherapy plus ipilimumab. The CDR3 spells CASSQAGGDSSYNSPLHF. The CDR3 DNA reads as TGTGCCAGCAGCCAAGCGGGGGGCGATAGCTCCTATAATTCACCCCTCCACTTT.